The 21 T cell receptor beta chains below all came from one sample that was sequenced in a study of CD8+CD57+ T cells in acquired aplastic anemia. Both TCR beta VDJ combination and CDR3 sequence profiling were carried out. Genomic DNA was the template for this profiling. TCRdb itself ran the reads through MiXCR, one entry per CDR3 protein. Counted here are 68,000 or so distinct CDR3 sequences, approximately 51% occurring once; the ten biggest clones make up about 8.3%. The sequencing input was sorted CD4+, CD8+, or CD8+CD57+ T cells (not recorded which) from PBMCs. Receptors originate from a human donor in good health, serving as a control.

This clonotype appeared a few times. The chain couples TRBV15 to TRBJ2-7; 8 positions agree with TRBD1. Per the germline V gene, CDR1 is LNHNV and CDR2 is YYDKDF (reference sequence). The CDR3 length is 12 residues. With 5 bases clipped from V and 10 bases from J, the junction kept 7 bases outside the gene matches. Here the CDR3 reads CATSPHGQGQYF. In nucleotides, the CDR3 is TGTGCCACCAGCCCTCACGGACAGGGTCAGTACTTC.

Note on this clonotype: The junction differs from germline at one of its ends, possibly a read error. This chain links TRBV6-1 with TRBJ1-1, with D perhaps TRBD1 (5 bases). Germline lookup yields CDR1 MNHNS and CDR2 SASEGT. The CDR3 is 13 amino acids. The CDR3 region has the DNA TGTGCCAGCAGAGGACCAGGGAACACTAAAGCTTTCTTT. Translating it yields CASRGPGNTKAFF.

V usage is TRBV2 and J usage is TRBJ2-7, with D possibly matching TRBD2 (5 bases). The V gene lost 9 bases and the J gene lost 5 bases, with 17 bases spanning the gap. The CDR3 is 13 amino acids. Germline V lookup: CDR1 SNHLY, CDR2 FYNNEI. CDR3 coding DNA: TGTGCCAGTTTTGGGGAGTACGAAAACGAGCAGTACTTC. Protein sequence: CASFGEYENEQYF.

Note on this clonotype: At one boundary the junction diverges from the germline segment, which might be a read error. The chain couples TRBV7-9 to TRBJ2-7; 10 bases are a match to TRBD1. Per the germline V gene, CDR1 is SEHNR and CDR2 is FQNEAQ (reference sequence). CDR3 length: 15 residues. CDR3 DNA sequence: TGTGCCAGCAGCTCGGGGGGACAGGGGCCTTACGGGCAGTACTTC. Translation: CASSSGGQGPYGQYF.

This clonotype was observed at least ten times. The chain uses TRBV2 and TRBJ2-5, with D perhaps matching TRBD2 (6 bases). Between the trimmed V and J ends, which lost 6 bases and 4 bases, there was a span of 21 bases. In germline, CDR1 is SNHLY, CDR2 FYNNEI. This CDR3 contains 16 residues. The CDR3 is CASRLLAGSSGETQYF. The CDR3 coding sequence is TGTGCCAGCAGATTGCTCGCGGGGAGTTCTGGAGAGACCCAGTACTTC.

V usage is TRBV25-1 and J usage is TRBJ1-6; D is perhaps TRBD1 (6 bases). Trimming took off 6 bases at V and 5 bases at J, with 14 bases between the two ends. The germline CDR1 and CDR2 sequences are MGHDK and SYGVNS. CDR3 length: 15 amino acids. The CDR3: CASRRTGLDNSPLHF. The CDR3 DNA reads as TGTGCCAGCAGAAGAACAGGGCTGGATAATTCACCCCTCCACTTT.

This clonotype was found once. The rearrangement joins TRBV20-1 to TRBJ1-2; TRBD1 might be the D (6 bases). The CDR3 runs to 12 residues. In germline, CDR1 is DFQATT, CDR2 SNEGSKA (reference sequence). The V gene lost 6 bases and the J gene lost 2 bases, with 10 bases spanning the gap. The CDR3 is CSARDTNYGYTF. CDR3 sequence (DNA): TGCAGTGCGAGGGACACCAACTATGGCTACACCTTC.

The CDR3 bases are TGCAGCGGACAGGGGGAAACCTACGAGCAGTACTTC. Its translation: CSGQGETYEQYF. The chain joins TRBV29-1 to TRBJ2-7; 9 bases line up with TRBD1. Unmatched junction bases numbered 3, after V lost 7 bases and J lost 2 bases. CDR1 and CDR2 (germline): SQVTM, ANQGSEA. The CDR3 loop spans 12 amino acids.

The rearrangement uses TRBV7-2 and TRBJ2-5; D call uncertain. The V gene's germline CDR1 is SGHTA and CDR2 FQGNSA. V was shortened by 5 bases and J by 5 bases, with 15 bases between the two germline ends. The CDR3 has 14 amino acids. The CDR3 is CASSPYGRAETQYF. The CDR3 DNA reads TGTGCCAGCAGCCCTTACGGACGCGCGGAGACCCAGTACTTC.

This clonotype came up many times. This chain's CDR3 is CASSLQGGSIATNEKLFF. As DNA, the CDR3 is TGTGCCAGCAGCTTACAAGGGGGTAGCATTGCAACTAATGAAAAACTGTTTTTT. This chain connects TRBV7-9 to TRBJ1-4; D is perhaps TRBD1 (6 bases). Germline V gene data show CDR1 as SEHNR and CDR2 as FQNEAQ (reference sequence). The germline V and J ends were trimmed by 2 bases and 0 bases, with 16 bases remaining between them. The CDR3 extends over 18 amino acids.

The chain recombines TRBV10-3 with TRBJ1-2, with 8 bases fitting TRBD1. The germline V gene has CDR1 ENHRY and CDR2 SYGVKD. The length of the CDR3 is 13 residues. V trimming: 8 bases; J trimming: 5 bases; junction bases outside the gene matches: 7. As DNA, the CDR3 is TGTGCCATCGGGACAGGAGAGTTATATGGCTACACCTTC. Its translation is CAIGTGELYGYTF.

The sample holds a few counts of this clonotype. The CDR3 sequence is CASTAGQVSEQYF. The CDR3 coding sequence is TGTGCCAGTACTGCAGGACAGGTCTCCGAGCAGTACTTC. This chain joins TRBV19 and TRBJ2-7; 7 bases agree with TRBD1. Trimming cost V 7 bases and J 6 bases; bases outside gene matches: 9. The germline V gene has CDR1 LNHDA and CDR2 SQIVND (reference sequence). The CDR3 is made up of 13 amino acids.

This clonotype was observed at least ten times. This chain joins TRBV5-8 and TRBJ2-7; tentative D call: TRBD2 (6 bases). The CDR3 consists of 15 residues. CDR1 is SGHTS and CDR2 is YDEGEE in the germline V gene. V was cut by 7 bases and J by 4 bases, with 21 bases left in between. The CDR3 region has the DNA TGTGCCAGCCGCAAATCGGGGGAAAGGGATTACGAGCAGTACTTC. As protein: CASRKSGERDYEQYF. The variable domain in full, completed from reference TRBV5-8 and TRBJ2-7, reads EAGVTQSPTHLIKTRGQQATLRCSPISGHTSVYWYQQALGLGLQFLLWYDEGEERNRGNFPPRFSGRQFPNYSSELNVNALELEDSALYLCASRKSGERDYEQYFGPGTRLTVT.

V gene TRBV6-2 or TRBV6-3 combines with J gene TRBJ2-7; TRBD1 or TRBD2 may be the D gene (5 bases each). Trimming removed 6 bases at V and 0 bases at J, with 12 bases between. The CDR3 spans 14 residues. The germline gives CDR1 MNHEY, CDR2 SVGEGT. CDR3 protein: CASRTTDNSYEQYV. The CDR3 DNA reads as TGTGCCAGCAGGACTACGGACAACTCCTACGAGCAGTACGTC.

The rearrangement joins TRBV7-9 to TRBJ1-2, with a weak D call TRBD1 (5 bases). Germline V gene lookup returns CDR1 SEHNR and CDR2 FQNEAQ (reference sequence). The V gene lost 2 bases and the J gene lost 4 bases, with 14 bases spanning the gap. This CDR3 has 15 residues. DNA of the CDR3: TGTGCCAGCAGCTTACCCCGGGGGAGCTCCTATGGCTACACCTTC. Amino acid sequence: CASSLPRGSSYGYTF.

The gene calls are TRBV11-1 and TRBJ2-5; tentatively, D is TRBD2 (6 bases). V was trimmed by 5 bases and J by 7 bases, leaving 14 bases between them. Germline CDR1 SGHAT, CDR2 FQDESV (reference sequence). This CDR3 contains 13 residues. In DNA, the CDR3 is TGTGCCAGCAGCCCCGGAGGGCAGGGGACCCAGTACTTC. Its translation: CASSPGGQGTQYF. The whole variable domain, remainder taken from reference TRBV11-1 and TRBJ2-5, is EAEVAQSPRYKITEKSQAVAFWCDPISGHATLYWYRQILGQGPELLVQFQDESVVDDSQLPKDRFSAERLKGVDSTLKIQPAELGDSAMYLCASSPGGQGTQYFGPGTRLLVL.

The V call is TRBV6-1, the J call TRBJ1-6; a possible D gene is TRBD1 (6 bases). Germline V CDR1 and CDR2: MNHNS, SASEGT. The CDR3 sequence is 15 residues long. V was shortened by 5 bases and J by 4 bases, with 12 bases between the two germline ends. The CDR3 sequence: CASSLRDNYNSPLHF. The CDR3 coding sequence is TGTGCCAGCAGTCTGCGGGACAATTATAATTCACCCCTCCACTTT.

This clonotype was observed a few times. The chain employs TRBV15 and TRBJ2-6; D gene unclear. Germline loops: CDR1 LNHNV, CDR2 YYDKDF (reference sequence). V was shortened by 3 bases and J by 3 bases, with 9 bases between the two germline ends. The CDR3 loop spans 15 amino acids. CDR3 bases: TGTGCCACCAGCAGCGACCGGATTGGGGCCAACGTCCTGACTTTC. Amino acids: CATSSDRIGANVLTF. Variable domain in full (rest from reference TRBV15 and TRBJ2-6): DAMVIQNPRYQVTQFGKPVTLSCSQTLNHNVMYWYQQKSSQAPKLLFHYYDKDFNNEADTPDNFQSRRPNTSFCFLDIRSPGLGDTAMYLCATSSDRIGANVLTFGAGSRLTVL.

CDR3 DNA: TGTGCCAGTAGTACGGGGACAGGGGTGACGCCCCTCCACTTT. Residues: CASSTGTGVTPLHF. The chain uses TRBV19 and TRBJ1-6; TRBD1 agrees at 10 bases. Losses at the gene ends were 4 bases for V and 13 bases for J; bases not matched to a gene: 7. CDR3 length equals 14 residues. Germline loops: CDR1 LNHDA, CDR2 SQIVND (reference sequence).

The CDR3 DNA follows: TGCGCCAGCAGCCAAGCGGGACAGGGTGCCTATAATTCACCCCTCCACTTT. Protein sequence: CASSQAGQGAYNSPLHF. The rearrangement links TRBV4-3 to TRBJ1-6, with TRBD1 identical over 9 bases. The CDR3 runs to 17 residues. V was pared by 1 base and J by 2 bases, with 3 bases of the junction left unmatched. Germline values: CDR1 LGHNA, CDR2 YSLEER.

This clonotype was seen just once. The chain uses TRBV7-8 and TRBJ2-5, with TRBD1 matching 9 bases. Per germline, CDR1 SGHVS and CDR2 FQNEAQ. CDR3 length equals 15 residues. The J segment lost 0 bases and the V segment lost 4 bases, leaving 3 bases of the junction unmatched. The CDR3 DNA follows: TGTGCCAGCAGCTGGGGACAGGGATACCAAGAGACCCAGTACTTC. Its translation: CASSWGQGYQETQYF.